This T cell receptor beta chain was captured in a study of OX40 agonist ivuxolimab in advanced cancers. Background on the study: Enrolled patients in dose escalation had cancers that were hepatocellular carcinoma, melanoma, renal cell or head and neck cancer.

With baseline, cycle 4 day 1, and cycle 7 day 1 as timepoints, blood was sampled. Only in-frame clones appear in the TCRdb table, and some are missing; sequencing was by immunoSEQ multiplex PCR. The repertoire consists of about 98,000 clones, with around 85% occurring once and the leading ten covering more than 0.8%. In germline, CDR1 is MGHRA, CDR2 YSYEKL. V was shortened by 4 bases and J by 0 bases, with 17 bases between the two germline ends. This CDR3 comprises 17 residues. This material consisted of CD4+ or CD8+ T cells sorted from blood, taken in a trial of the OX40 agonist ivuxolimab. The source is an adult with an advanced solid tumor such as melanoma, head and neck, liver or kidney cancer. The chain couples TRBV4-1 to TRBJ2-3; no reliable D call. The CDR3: CASSPFSSSTSTDTQYF. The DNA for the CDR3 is TGCGCCAGCAGCCCTTTTTCCAGTTCGACTAGCACAGATACGCAGTATTTT.